This T cell receptor beta chain was recovered during a study of cytomegalovirus exposure and HLA in healthy donors. Study-wide results and limits: Whilst most TCR sequences proved rare, a subset of public TCRs occurred across many donors.

The primer mix had 60 Vbeta and 13 Jbeta primers. TCRdb keeps only in-frame clones here, not all; method: immunoSEQ multiplex PCR. In the table there are approximately 190,000 clones, roughly 81% of which are singletons. The CDR3 is 15 amino acids. Germline CDR1 LNHDA, CDR2 SQIVND (reference sequence). J lost 3 bases, V lost 10 bases, and 13 bases had no gene match. Of note for this clone: What it recognizes is unknown.

This sequence was found in a woman aged 30 to 39 in good health and CMV-seropositive. The V gene is TRBV19, the J gene TRBJ2-7; 9 nucleotides line up with TRBD1. Specimen: PBMCs. As DNA, the CDR3 is TGTGCCACAAATTCCCCGGGACAGGGAATCTACGAGCAGTACTTC. It yields the protein CATNSPGQGIYEQYF.